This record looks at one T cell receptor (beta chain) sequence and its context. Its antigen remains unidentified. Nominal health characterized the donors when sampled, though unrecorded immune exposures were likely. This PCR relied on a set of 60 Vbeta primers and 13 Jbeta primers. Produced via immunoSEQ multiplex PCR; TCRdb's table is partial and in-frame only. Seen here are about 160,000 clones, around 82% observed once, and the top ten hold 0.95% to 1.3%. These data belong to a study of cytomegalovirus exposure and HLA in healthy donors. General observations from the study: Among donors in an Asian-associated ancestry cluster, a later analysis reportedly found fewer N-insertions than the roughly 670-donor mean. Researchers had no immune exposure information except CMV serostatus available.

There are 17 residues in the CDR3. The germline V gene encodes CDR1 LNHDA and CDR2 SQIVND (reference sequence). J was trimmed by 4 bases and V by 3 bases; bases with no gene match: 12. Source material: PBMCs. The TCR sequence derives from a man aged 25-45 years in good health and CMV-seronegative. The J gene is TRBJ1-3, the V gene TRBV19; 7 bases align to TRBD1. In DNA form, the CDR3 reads TGTGCCAGTAGTATCAACAGGGGAACCCTTTTCGGAAACACCATATATTTT. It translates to CASSINRGTLFGNTIYF.